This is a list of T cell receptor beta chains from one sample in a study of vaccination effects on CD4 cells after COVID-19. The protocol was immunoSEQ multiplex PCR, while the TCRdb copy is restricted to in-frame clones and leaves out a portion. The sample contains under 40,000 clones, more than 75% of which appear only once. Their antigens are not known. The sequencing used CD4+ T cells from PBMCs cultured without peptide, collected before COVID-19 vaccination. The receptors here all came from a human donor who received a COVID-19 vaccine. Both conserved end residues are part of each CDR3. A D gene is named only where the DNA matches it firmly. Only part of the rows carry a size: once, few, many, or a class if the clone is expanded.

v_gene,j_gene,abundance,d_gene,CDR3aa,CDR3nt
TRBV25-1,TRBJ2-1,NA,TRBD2,CASSGTGLAGGREQFF,TGTGCCAGCAGTGGGACCGGACTAGCGGGGGGGAGAGAGCAGTTCTTC
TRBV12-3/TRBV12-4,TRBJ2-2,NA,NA,CASSGDDGELFF,TGTGCCAGCAGTGGGGACGACGGGGAGCTGTTTTTT
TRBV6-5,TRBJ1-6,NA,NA,CASSYSEVSYNSPLHF,TGTGCCAGCAGTTACTCAGAGGTCTCCTATAATTCACCCCTCCACTTT
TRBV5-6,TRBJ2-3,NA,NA,CASSRKRGTDTQYF,TGTGCCAGCAGCCGAAAGAGAGGGACAGATACGCAGTATTTT
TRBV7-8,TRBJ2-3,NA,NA,CASSSVGRIATDTQYF,TGTGCCAGCAGCTCCGTCGGGAGAATCGCCACAGATACGCAGTATTTT
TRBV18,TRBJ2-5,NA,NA,CASSPGRGETQYF,TGTGCCAGCTCACCAGGCCGGGGAGAGACCCAGTACTTC
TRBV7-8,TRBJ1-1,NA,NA,CASSLGSQNTEAFF,TGTGCCAGCAGCTTAGGCAGTCAGAACACTGAAGCTTTCTTT
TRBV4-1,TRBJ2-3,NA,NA,CASSQGRVEDTQYF,TGCGCCAGCAGCCAAGGCAGGGTGGAAGATACGCAGTATTTT
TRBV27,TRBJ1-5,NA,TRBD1,CASSSPGQGNQPQHF,TGTGCCAGCAGTTCCCCGGGACAGGGCAATCAGCCCCAGCATTTT
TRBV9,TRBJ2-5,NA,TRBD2,CASGWGGGSPGETQYF,TGTGCCAGCGGGTGGGGCGGGGGGTCACCGGGAGAGACCCAGTACTTC
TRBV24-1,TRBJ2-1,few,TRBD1,CATSDRTGGMLNEQFF,TGTGCCACCAGTGATCGGACAGGGGGTATGTTGAATGAGCAGTTCTTC
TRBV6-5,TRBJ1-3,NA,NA,CASRRTESSGNTIYF,TGTGCCAGCAGGCGGACAGAGAGCTCTGGAAACACCATATATTTT
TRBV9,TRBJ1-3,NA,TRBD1,CASSTSPGQGISGNTIYF,TGTGCCAGCAGCACGTCCCCGGGACAGGGTATTTCTGGAAACACCATATATTTT
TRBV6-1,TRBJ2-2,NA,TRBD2,CASSARLAGGSGTGELFF,TGTGCCAGCAGTGCCCGACTAGCGGGGGGTTCGGGCACCGGGGAGCTGTTTTTT
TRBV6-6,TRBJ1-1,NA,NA,CASRPLAATEAFF,TGTGCCAGCAGACCTCTAGCGGCGACTGAAGCTTTCTTT
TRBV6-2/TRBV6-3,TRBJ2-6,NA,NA,CASSPVGSGANVLTF,TGTGCCAGCAGCCCTGTAGGGTCTGGGGCCAACGTCCTGACTTTC
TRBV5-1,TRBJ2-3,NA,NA,CASSLVSVTDTQYF,TGCGCCAGCAGCTTGGTCTCGGTGACAGATACGCAGTATTTT
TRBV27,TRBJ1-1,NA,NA,CASSLWQKNTEAFF,TGTGCCAGCAGTTTATGGCAGAAGAACACTGAAGCTTTCTTT
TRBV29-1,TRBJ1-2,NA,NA,CSVTEGGGYTF,TGCAGCGTAACGGAGGGAGGCGGCTACACCTTC
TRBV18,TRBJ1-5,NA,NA,CASSPTASKPQHF,TGTGCCAGCTCACCTACGGCCTCGAAGCCCCAGCATTTT
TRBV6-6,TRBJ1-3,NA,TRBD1,CASSRTGQGSGNTIYF,TGTGCCAGCAGTCGAACGGGACAGGGATCTGGAAACACCATATATTTT
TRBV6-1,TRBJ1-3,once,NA,CASSKAIHSGNTIYF,TGTGCCAGCAGTAAAGCCATACACTCTGGAAACACCATATATTTT
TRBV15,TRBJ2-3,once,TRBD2,CATSRDGGVATDTQYF,TGTGCCACCAGCAGAGATGGGGGGGTAGCAACGGATACGCAGTATTTT
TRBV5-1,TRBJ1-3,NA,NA,CASSSDISGNTIYF,TGCGCCAGCAGCTCGGACATCTCTGGAAACACCATATATTTT
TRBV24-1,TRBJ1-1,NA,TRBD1,CATSETTGKAFF,TGTGCCACCAGTGAAACGACAGGGAAGGCTTTCTTT
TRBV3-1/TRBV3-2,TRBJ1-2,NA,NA,CASSQEGASSAGYTF,TGTGCCAGCAGCCAAGAGGGGGCTTCTTCGGCTGGCTACACCTTC
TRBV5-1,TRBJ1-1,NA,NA,CASSPMIDRANTEAFF,TGCGCCAGCAGCCCGATGATAGACAGAGCTAACACTGAAGCTTTCTTT
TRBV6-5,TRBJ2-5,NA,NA,CASRRTTQETQYF,TGTGCCAGCAGGAGGACTACGCAAGAGACCCAGTACTTC
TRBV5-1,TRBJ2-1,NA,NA,CASSLVVAGGNEQFF,TGCGCCAGCAGCTTGGTGGTAGCAGGTGGGAATGAGCAGTTCTTC
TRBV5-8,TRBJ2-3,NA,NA,CASSRGGSSDTQYF,TGTGCCAGCAGCAGGGGGGGGTCCTCAGATACGCAGTATTTT
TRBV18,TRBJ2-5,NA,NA,CASSRNPGSQETQYF,TGTGCCAGCTCACGGAATCCGGGTAGCCAAGAGACCCAGTACTTC
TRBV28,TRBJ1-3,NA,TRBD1,CASSRGGSNTIYF,TGTGCCAGCAGTAGAGGGGGCTCAAACACCATATATTTT
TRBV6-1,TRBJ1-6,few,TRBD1,CASSGPSGGAANSPLHF,TGTGCCAGCAGTGGTCCATCAGGGGGCGCAGCTAATTCACCCCTCCACTTT
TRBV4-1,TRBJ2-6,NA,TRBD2,CASSRGSGGGSLSGANVLTF,TGCGCCAGCAGCAGGGGAAGCGGGGGGGGAAGCTTATCCGGGGCCAACGTCCTGACTTTC
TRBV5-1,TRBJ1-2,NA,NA,CASSDSGGVPLGYTF,TGCGCCAGCAGCGACTCGGGGGGGGTTCCTCTTGGCTACACCTTC
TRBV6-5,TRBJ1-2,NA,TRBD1,CASSYVPGQVYGYTF,TGTGCCAGCAGTTACGTGCCGGGACAGGTATATGGCTACACCTTC
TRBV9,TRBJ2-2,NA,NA,CASTPRGGQVSGELFF,TGTGCCAGCACCCCGAGGGGAGGACAAGTTTCCGGGGAGCTGTTTTTT
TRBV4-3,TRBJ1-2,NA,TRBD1,CASSQGQNYGYTF,TGCGCCAGCAGTCAGGGACAGAACTATGGCTACACCTTC
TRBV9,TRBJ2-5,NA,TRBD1,CASSFGQGQETQYF,TGTGCCAGCAGCTTCGGACAGGGGCAAGAGACCCAGTACTTC
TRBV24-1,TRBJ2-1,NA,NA,CATSDRARVPYNEQFF,TGTGCCACCAGTGACCGCGCACGGGTCCCCTACAATGAGCAGTTCTTC
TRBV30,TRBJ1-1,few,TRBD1,CAWSPWDRGNTEAFF,TGTGCCTGGAGCCCTTGGGACAGGGGAAACACTGAAGCTTTCTTT
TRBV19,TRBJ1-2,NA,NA,CASRHRDGYTF,TGTGCCAGCCGCCACAGGGACGGCTACACCTTC
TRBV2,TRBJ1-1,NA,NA,CASSEAASVQF,TGTGCCAGCAGTGAAGCAGCGTCGGTTCAGTTT
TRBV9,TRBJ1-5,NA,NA,CASSVDPDQPQHF,TGTGCCAGCAGCGTAGACCCCGATCAGCCCCAGCATTTT
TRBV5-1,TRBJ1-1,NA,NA,CASRPGDALTEAFF,TGCGCCAGCAGACCAGGGGACGCCCTCACTGAAGCTTTCTTT
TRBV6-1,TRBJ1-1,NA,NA,CASSEGRRVGAFF,TGTGCCAGCAGTGAAGGGAGGAGGGTCGGCGCTTTCTTT
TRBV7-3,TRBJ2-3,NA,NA,CASSSEGVLSTDTQYF,TGTGCCAGCAGCTCCGAGGGGGTACTTAGCACAGATACGCAGTATTTT
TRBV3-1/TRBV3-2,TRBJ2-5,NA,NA,CASSQVLVAQYF,TGTGCCAGCAGCCAAGTCCTCGTGGCCCAGTACTTC
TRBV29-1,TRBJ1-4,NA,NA,CSVEDPPLLFF,TGCAGCGTTGAAGACCCTCCTTTACTGTTTTTT
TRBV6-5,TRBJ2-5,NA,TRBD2,CASRLAGLETQYF,TGTGCCAGCAGATTAGCGGGGTTGGAGACCCAGTACTTC
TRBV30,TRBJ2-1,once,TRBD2,CAWSGGLAGGLSSYNEQFF,TGTGCCTGGAGTGGGGGACTAGCGGGGGGGCTAAGCTCCTACAATGAGCAGTTCTTC
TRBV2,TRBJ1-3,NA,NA,CASSRDTGGNTIYF,TGTGCCAGCAGTAGGGACACCGGCGGGAACACCATATATTTT
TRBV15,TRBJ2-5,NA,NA,CATSRDRGETQYF,TGTGCCACCAGCAGAGACAGGGGCGAGACCCAGTACTTC